This TCR beta chain emerged from a study of control samples from healthy donors and cancer patients. The method was immunoSEQ multiplex PCR; TCRdb's version includes in-frame clones alone and lacks a portion of them. Among 120,000 or so clones listed, more than 85% were seen once. Germline loops: CDR1 MNHEY, CDR2 SVGEGT. V dropped 4 bases and J dropped 5 bases, with 18 bases sitting between them. This CDR3 region has 15 residues. This clonotype was sampled from a man aged 45 to 65 with head and neck cancer. The rearrangement joins TRBV6-2 or TRBV6-3 to TRBJ2-7; D perhaps matches TRBD2 (6 bases). Material for sequencing was PBMCs. The CDR3 protein is CASSFGGTGKDEQYF. CDR3 DNA: TGTGCCAGCAGTTTCGGAGGGACCGGGAAGGACGAGCAGTACTTC.